The rows below give T cell receptor beta chains drawn from one sample of a study of T-cell memory formation after mild COVID-19. MiXCR, run by TCRdb on the 5' RACE reads, gives a single entry per CDR3 protein. The data show roughly 370,000 distinct CDR3 sequences, about 15% seen once. The specimen sequenced was PBMCs or a T cell subset sorted from them (not recorded which). The receptor set was obtained from a man in his late teens or twenties who had mild COVID-19 (a few samples of this study predate the infection). Cell type and time point are not known. Each CDR3 is given with its conserved first and last residue. The D gene is left open where the match is weak. Some rows have no size entry. The others give once, few or many, or a class for an expanded clone.

few	TRBV5-1	TRBJ2-5	TRBD1	TGCGCCAGCAGACACATTACAGGGGTGGAGACCCAGTACTTC	CASRHITGVETQYF
many	TRBV29-1	TRBJ2-5	TRBD2	TGCAGCGCGACCTCGACTAGCGGGGGGGAGACCCAGTACTTC	CSATSTSGGETQYF
.	TRBV11-2	TRBJ2-3	.	TGTGCCAGCAGCGTCGTGCCCCTGGATACGCAGTATTTT	CASSVVPLDTQYF
.	TRBV7-2	TRBJ2-5	.	TGTGCCAGCAGGTCGGGGACGTGGGAGACCCAGTACTTC	CASRSGTWETQYF
once	TRBV4-3	TRBJ1-2	TRBD1	TGCGCCAGCAGCCTTGGGACAGTACATGGCTACACCTTC	CASSLGTVHGYTF
many	TRBV18	TRBJ2-5	.	TGTGCCAGCTCACCGGGGGCAGGGAGAGAGACCCAGTACTTC	CASSPGAGRETQYF
.	TRBV9	TRBJ2-3	.	TGTGCCAGCAGCGGTAGGGACAGCACAGATACGCAGTATTTT	CASSGRDSTDTQYF
few	TRBV9	TRBJ2-5	TRBD2	TGTGCCAGCAGCGGCCCCCTCCTAGCGGGGGAAGAGACCCAGTACTTC	CASSGPLLAGEETQYF
.	TRBV18	TRBJ1-6	TRBD1	TGTGCCAGCTCAACAACAGGGGGCGGGTCACCCCTCCACTTT	CASSTTGGGSPLHF
.	TRBV4-3	TRBJ1-2	.	TGCGCCAGCAGCCCCGGGGCGGGTTATGGCTACACCTTC	CASSPGAGYGYTF
.	TRBV28	TRBJ2-3	TRBD2	TGTGCCAGCAGTTCCCCAGCGGGGGCACGCACAGATACGCAGTATTTT	CASSSPAGARTDTQYF
.	TRBV11-2	TRBJ2-2	.	TGTGCCAGCAGCCCCCCCGACGGGGAGCTGTTTTTT	CASSPPDGELFF
.	TRBV19	TRBJ1-2	.	TGTGCCAGTAGTAGGGCGACAGGAGAAAACTATGGCTACACCTTC	CASSRATGENYGYTF
few	TRBV15	TRBJ2-7	.	TGTGCCACCAGCTCGACGGATCTGGACTACGAGCAGTACTTC	CATSSTDLDYEQYF
few	TRBV6-6	TRBJ2-5	.	TGTGCCAGCAGTTACTCGGGGTTCGAGAAAGAGACCCAGTACTTC	CASSYSGFEKETQYF
.	TRBV12-5	TRBJ2-3	TRBD2	TGTGCTAGTGGTTTCAGCATCGGGGGGGCCGGGGTTGATACGCAGTATTTT	CASGFSIGGAGVDTQYF
.	TRBV20-1	TRBJ2-6	TRBD1	TGCAGTGCTAGAGCGACAGGGCTGTCGGGGGCCAACGTCCTGACTTTC	CSARATGLSGANVLTF
.	TRBV12-3/TRBV12-4	TRBJ1-6	.	TGTGCCAGCAGTTTAGTACAGGGCGGCAATTCACCCCTCCACTTT	CASSLVQGGNSPLHF
.	TRBV3-1	TRBJ2-3	TRBD2	TGTGCCAGCAGCCACGGACTAGCGGGGCCACCCGATACGCAGTATTTT	CASSHGLAGPPDTQYF
few	TRBV7-9	TRBJ1-2	TRBD1	TGTGCCAGCAGCGGCCCCGGGACAGGGAATGGCTACACCTTC	CASSGPGTGNGYTF
few	TRBV4-1	TRBJ2-3	TRBD1	TGCGCCAGCAGCCAAGCACAGGGGGTTACGCAGTATTTT	CASSQAQGVTQYF
.	TRBV7-2	TRBJ1-3	.	TGTGCCAGCAGCTTTGAGGTTGACCCTGGAAACACCATATATTTT	CASSFEVDPGNTIYF
.	TRBV6-5	TRBJ2-3	TRBD2	TGTGCCAGCAGTTACCGGGGGGGCACAGATACGCAGTATTTT	CASSYRGGTDTQYF
many	TRBV27	TRBJ2-5	TRBD2	TGTGCCAGCAGCCAGCGATGGCGGGGGGCCCACCAAGAGACCCAGTACTTC	CASSQRWRGAHQETQYF
few	TRBV27	TRBJ1-6	.	TGTGCCAGCAGGAGGGGGGATTCACCCCTCCACTTT	CASRRGDSPLHF
few	TRBV5-1	TRBJ2-4	TRBD2	TGCGCCAGCAGAAGCGGGGGGGCCGTCAAAAACATTCAGTACTTC	CASRSGGAVKNIQYF
few	TRBV7-9	TRBJ1-4	TRBD1	TGTGCCAGCACCTTAACAGGGGGGGGACTTTCTAATGAAAAACTGTTTTTT	CASTLTGGGLSNEKLFF
.	TRBV4-3	TRBJ1-2	.	TGCGCCAGCAGCCTAACAATCGAGTCGCTCTATGGCTACACCTTC	CASSLTIESLYGYTF
.	TRBV20-1	TRBJ2-5	TRBD2	TGCAGTACGGGACTAGCTCCCGAGACCCAGTACTTC	CSTGLAPETQYF
many	TRBV27	TRBJ2-1	TRBD2	TGTGCCGGCTCCCCGGGACTAGGGGGCAATGAGCAGTTCTTC	CAGSPGLGGNEQFF
few	TRBV15	TRBJ1-5	TRBD1	TGTGCCACCAGCAGAGGGGACAGGGTGATAAGGGATCAGCCCCAGCATTTT	CATSRGDRVIRDQPQHF
.	TRBV18	TRBJ2-1	TRBD1	TGTGCCAGCTCACCCTCTTCGGGGACAGGGCTGGATGAGCAGTTCTTC	CASSPSSGTGLDEQFF
few	TRBV5-4	TRBJ2-1	.	TGTGCCAGCAGCGCCGGTCGCGCCGGGACAAATAATGAGCAGTTCTTC	CASSAGRAGTNNEQFF
.	TRBV6-1	TRBJ1-1	TRBD1	TGTGCCAGCAGGACAGGGGGCCTCACTGAAGCTTTCTTT	CASRTGGLTEAFF
few	TRBV3-1	TRBJ2-7	TRBD2	TGTGCCAGCAGCGACCACTACCGACTAGCGGCCGGCGAGCAGTACTTC	CASSDHYRLAAGEQYF
.	TRBV20-1	TRBJ1-5	.	TGCAGCCCCCTCGGACCCCAGATCCAGCATTTT	CSPLGPQIQHF
few	TRBV6-2/TRBV6-3	TRBJ2-5	.	TGTGCCAGCAGTTACTCAATCCGCGGGGAAGGGTCCCAGTACTTC	CASSYSIRGEGSQYF
few	TRBV29-1	TRBJ2-2	.	TGCAGCGTTACCCCGCACACGAACACCGGGGAGCTGTTTTTT	CSVTPHTNTGELFF
.	TRBV9	TRBJ2-3	TRBD1	TGTGCCAGCAGCGTCGGGACAGGGTCTCGCACAGATACGCAGTATTTT	CASSVGTGSRTDTQYF
.	TRBV6-2/TRBV6-3	TRBJ2-7	TRBD2	TGTGCCAGCACCCCCCGGGGGACTAGCGGATCCTACGAGCAGTACTTC	CASTPRGTSGSYEQYF
.	TRBV9	TRBJ2-4	TRBD2	TGTGCCAGCAGCGCCGGGACTAGCGATCTGAACATTCAGTACTTC	CASSAGTSDLNIQYF